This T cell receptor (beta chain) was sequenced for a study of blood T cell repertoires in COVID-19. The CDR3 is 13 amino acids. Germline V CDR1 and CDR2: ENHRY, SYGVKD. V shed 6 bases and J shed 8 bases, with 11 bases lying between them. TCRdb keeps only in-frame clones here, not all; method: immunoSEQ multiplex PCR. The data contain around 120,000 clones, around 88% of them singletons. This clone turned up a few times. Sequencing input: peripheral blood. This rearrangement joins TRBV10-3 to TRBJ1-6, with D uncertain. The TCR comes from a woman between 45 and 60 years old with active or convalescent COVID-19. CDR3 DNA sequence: TGTGCCATCAGCCCAGGCTTTGATTCACCCCTCCACTTT. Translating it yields CAISPGFDSPLHF.